These T cell receptor beta chains were read from a single sample in a study of response to subunit inactivated influenza vaccine. A single record per CDR3 protein comes from TCRdb applying MiXCR to the RT-PCR reads. The data show approximately 490,000 distinct CDR3 sequences, around 7.9% seen once. The input for sequencing was PBMCs from blood, taken around 25 months after vaccination. The receptors were sampled from a man aged 50-75 years who received an inactivated influenza vaccine. CDR3s include the opening cysteine and the closing phenylalanine or tryptophan. D genes are given only for firm matches.

d_call j_call v_call cdr3_aa
TRBD1 TRBJ1-5 TRBV7-9 CASSRAWDRDNQPQHF
TRBD1 TRBJ2-1 TRBV12-3/TRBV12-4 CASSYTGTGVDEQFF
. TRBJ1-2 TRBV28 CASSETPPENYGYTF
TRBD2 TRBJ2-1 TRBV7-2 CASSLAATSFNERFF
TRBD2 TRBJ2-1 TRBV11-2 CASSLVQSSGLINNEQFF
. TRBJ2-7 TRBV12-3/TRBV12-4 CASSRDGFTYEQYF
TRBD2 TRBJ2-1 TRBV12-3/TRBV12-4 CASTRSGGADEQFF
. TRBJ2-7 TRBV10-3 CAISDKSSYEQYF
TRBD1 TRBJ2-1 TRBV29-1 CSVEGTGTSYNEQFF
TRBD2 TRBJ2-1 TRBV7-9 CASSLASGRRNEQFF
. TRBJ2-1 TRBV4-2 CASSQSSGLANNEQFF
. TRBJ2-5 TRBV21-1 CHPGGRFQETQYF
TRBD2 TRBJ2-7 TRBV28 CASSIAGPYEQYF
TRBD1 TRBJ2-1 TRBV2 CASSGTGYNEQFF
. TRBJ2-7 TRBV6-2/TRBV6-3 CASSYMGGRYEQYF
. TRBJ2-7 TRBV6-5 CASSYEQVAHEQYF
. TRBJ2-4 TRBV6-2/TRBV6-3 CASSSALGGVETKNIQYF
TRBD2 TRBJ2-2 TRBV6-2/TRBV6-3 CASSQTSMLAVRSGELFF
. TRBJ1-3 TRBV3-1 CASSSFGTTSGNTIYF
TRBD1 TRBJ1-6 TRBV19 CASSIYYKTGAIYHSPLHF
. TRBJ1-2 TRBV6-6 CASSTTAPWRYTF
. TRBJ2-7 TRBV12-3/TRBV12-4 CASQRVDYEQYF
. TRBJ1-2 TRBV4-3 CASSQVHRVFHGYTF
. TRBJ2-2 TRBV7-2 CASSSQGGTGELFF